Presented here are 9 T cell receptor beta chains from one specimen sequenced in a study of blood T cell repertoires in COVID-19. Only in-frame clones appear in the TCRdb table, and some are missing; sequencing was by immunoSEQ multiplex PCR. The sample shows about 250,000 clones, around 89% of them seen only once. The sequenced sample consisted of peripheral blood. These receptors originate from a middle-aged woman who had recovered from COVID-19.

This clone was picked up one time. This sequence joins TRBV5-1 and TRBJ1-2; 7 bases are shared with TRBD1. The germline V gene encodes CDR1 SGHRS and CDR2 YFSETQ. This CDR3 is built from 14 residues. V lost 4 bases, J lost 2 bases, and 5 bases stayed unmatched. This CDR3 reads CASSPGDRNYGYTF. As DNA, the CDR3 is TGCGCCAGCAGCCCCGGGGACAGAAACTATGGCTACACCTTC.

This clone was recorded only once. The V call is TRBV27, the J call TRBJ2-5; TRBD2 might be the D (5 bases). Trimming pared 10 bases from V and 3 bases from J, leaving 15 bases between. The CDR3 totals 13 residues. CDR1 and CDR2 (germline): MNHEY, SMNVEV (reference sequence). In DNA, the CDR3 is TGTGCCACCCGGGCGGGCAGAGAAGAGACCCAGTACTTC. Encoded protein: CATRAGREETQYF.

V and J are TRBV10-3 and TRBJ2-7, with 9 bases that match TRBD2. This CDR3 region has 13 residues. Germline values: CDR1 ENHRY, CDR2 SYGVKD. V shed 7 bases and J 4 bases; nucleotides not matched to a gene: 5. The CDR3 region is CAITPGLAYEQYF. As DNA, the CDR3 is TGTGCCATCACCCCGGGACTAGCTTACGAGCAGTACTTC.

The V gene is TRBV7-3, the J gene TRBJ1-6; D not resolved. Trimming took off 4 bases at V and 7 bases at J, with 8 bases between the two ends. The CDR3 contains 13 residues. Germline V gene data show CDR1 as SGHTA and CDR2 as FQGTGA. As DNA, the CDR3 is TGTGCCAGCAGCTCGGGGATGAATTCACCCCTCCACTTT. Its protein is CASSSGMNSPLHF.

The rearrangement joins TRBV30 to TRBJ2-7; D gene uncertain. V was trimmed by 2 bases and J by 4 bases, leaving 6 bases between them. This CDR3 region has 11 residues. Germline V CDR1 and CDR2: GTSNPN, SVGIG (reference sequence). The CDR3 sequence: CAWSPKYEQYF. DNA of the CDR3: TGTGCCTGGAGTCCAAAATACGAGCAGTACTTC.

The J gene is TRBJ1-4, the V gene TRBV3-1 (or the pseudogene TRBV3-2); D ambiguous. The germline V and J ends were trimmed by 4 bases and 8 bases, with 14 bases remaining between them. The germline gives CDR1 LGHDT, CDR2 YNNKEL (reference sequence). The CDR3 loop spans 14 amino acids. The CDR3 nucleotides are TGTGCCAGCAGCCCCCCCGGACCGGGGGAAAAACTGTTTTTT. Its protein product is CASSPPGPGEKLFF.

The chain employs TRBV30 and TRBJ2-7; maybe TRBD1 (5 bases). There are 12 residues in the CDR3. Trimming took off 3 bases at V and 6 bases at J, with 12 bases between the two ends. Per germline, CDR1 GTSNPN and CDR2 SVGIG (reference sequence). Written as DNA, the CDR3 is TGTGCCTGGAGCCAGGGCCATCGCGAGCAGTACTTC. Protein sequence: CAWSQGHREQYF.

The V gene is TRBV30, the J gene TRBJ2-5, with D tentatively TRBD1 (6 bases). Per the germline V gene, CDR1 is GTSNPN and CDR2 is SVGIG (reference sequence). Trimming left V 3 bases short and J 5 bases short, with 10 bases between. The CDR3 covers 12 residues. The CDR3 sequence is CAWRGAVETQYF. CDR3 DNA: TGTGCCTGGAGGGGGGCCGTCGAGACCCAGTACTTC.

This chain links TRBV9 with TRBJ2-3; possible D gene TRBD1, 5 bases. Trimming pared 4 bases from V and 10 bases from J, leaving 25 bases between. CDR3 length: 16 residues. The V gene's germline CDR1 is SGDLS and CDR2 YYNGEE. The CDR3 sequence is CASSPHQGRLLGAQYF. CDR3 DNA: TGTGCCAGCAGCCCCCACCAGGGTCGGTTACTTGGGGCGCAGTATTTT.